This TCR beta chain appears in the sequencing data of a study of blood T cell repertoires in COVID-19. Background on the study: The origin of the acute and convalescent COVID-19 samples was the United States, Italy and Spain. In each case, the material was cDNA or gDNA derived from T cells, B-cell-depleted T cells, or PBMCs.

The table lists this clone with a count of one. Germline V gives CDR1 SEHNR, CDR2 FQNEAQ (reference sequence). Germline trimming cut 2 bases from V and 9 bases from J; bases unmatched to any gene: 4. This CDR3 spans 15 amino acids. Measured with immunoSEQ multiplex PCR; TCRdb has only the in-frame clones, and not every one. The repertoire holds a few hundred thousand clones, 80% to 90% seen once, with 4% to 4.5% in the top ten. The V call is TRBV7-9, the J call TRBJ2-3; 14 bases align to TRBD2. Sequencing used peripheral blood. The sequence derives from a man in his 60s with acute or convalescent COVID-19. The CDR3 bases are TGTGCCAGCAGCTTATTGACTAGCGGGGGGGCGACGCAGTATTTT. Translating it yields CASSLLTSGGATQYF. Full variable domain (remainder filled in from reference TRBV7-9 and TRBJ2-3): DTGVSQNPRHKITKRGQNVTFRCDPISEHNRLYWYRQTLGQGPEFLTYFQNEAQLEKSRLLSDRFSAERPKGSFSTLEIQRTEQGDSAMYLCASSLLTSGGATQYFGPGTRLTVL.